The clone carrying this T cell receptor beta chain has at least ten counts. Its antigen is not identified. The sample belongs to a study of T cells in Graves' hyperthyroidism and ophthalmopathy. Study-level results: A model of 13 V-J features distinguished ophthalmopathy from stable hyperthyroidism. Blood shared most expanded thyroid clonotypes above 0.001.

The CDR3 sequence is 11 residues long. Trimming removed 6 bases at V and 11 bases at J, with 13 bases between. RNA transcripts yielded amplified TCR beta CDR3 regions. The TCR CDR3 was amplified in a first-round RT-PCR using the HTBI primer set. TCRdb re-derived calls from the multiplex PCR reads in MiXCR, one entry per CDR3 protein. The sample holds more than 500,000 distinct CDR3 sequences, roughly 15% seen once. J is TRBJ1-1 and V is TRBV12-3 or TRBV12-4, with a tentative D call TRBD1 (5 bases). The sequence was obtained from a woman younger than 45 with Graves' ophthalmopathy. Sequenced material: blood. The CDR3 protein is CASSITGWAFF. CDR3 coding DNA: TGTGCCAGCAGCATTACAGGTTGGGCTTTCTTT.